The T cell receptor beta chain described here comes from a study of human T cells and chemical hapten exposure (dated by TCRdb to the early 2020s). Regarding the study in general: For sensitization, 2% DPC in acetone was applied to an approximately 2 cm by approximately 2 cm area of upper inner arm skin. Throughout the study period of 20 to 25 weeks, patients also received therapeutic DPC doses to the scalp every week. Patch testing on the upper back used Finn chambers containing 0.01% DPC, with scoring done after 6 days according to International Contact Dermatitis Research Group standards. The patient cohort, mostly female, included alopecia areata with under or over 50% scalp involvement, alopecia totalis and alopecia universalis. The libraries were sequenced as a pool, and the TCR yield per sample differed mostly because of small variations in library volumes within the pool. In alopecia patients, the study followed how the peripheral blood TCR repertoire changed in vivo over primary and secondary sensitization to diphenylcyclopropenone (DPC), a hapten. Blood samples were taken from patients before sensitization (week 0) and then at 2, 6 and about 24 weeks after DPC sensitization. Under 30 alopecia patients gave blood for TCR sequencing at one to four time points (pre-sensitization, 2, 6 and 24 weeks).

Receptor libraries were prepared by RACE. These reads were obtained on a NextSeq 500. Library preparation attached unique molecular identifiers to individual cDNA molecules for quantitative, reproducible TCR counting. Each blood RNA sample was used to sequence both TCR alpha and TCR beta chains. For the original study's pipeline: A median of around 96,000 TCRs per sample was observed, with a range of about 20,000 to 700,000. V, J and CDR3 annotation of the TCR reads was performed with the Decombinator software suite. For PS versus PT1 abundance plots, all samples were subsampled to the same number of TCRs (28,000). TCRs were defined as expanded if absent before sensitization and observed at least eight times at the 2-week time point. TCRdb reworked the public reads: Q25 trimming with fastp, MiXCR clone assembly, productive beta chains retained. Entries are consolidated by CDR3 protein sequence, retaining the most common genes and DNA. It is TCRdb's table, rather than the study itself, that gives the V and J calls and clone size. The sample table lists around 200,000 distinct CDR3 sequences, approximately 26% of them with a count of one. Of the sample, roughly 2.3% falls within the top ten clones.

Sample time point, as interpreted from the label and publication: patch test 3, about 24 weeks after DPC sensitization. The treatment or condition label on this specimen signifies: therapeutic diphenylcyclopropenone sensitization with weekly scalp DPC. At each patch-test visit, blood was drawn before the patch test was applied. To be eligible, patients had to be aged 18 to 70, diagnosed with alopecia and judged suitable for DPC therapy, while pregnant patients were excluded. Total RNA was isolated from unfractionated whole blood collected in Tempus Blood RNA tubes. Paper-wide results and their limitations: Repeated subsampling changed both the strength of the expansion versus patch-test correlation and the threshold at which the correlation became significant. Expanded TCRs formed significantly more large CDR3 similarity clusters than pre-sensitization or healthy control sets, consistent with antigen-driven responses. DPC sensitization did not change how many TCRs were above 1 in 1000 frequency, and no evidence was found of alterations in global repertoire structure. Alopecia, a presumed autoimmune disease, was present in all patients, so the immune response of the patients might differ from that of healthy individuals. The number of PT1 expanded TCRs positively correlated with patch test score, significant at thresholds 8, 16 and 32 but not 4.

Notes on this clonotype: The antigen this receptor binds is unknown. No much larger clone is present one base from it, and per-base qualities are unavailable.

Specimen: whole blood, collected in connection with sensitization to the hapten diphenylcyclopropenone (DPC). This TCR was recovered from a middle-aged woman with alopecia areata. Some clones in this sample may be carry-over from other donors' samples.

The CDR3 reads as follows: CASRSGTSGTGEQFF. In nucleotide form, the sequence is TGTGCCAGCAGGTCAGGGACTAGCGGGACTGGTGAGCAGTTCTTC. In this chain, TRBV7-2 is recombined with TRBJ2-1, with 13 bases aligning to TRBD2. Based on the germline V gene, the CDR1 and CDR2 sequences are SGHTA and FQGNSA. V and J are trimmed by 6 bases and 9 bases, and the gene matches miss 8 bases of the junction. From cysteine to phenylalanine, the CDR3 is 15 amino acids long. The retained sequence is limited to the CDR3, 45 bases, with the frame set at the first base.